This TCR beta chain is from a study of CD8 T cells in ankylosing spondylitis. Findings and caveats of the study: Within matched ankylosing spondylitis synovial fluid, disease-linked clones were reportedly significantly enriched. Some of these motif variants have turned up before, in reports on reactive arthritis synovial fluid and blood. Apparently characteristic of ankylosing spondylitis blood was a TCR beta motif (roughly 8 highly homologous variants).

Per germline, CDR1 SGHRS and CDR2 YFSETQ. The CDR3 sequence is 16 residues long. Trimming took off 4 bases at V and 4 bases at J, with 19 bases between the two ends. Construction of TCR beta libraries was performed using quantitative 5'-RACE with molecular barcodes. Each CDR3 protein is one row after TCRdb ran MiXCR on the 5' RACE reads. The sample lists about 340,000 distinct CDR3 sequences, roughly 14% seen once, with around 1% in the top ten. This clonotype was observed a handful of times. Its target is not known. V is TRBV5-1 and J is TRBJ2-3; a weak D match, TRBD1 (6 bases). Material: blood, either unsorted or a sorted T cell fraction (not recorded which). The receptor's source is a male donor with ankylosing spondylitis or in good health (not recorded which). For the CDR3, the DNA is TGCGCCAGCAGCGCCTCCGGGACAACGATTCCAGATACGCAGTATTTT. Its translation is CASSASGTTIPDTQYF. The whole variable domain, remainder taken from reference TRBV5-1 and TRBJ2-3, is KAGVTQTPRYLIKTRGQQVTLSCSPISGHRSVSWYQQTPGQGLQFLFEYFSETQRNKGNFPGRFSGRQFSNSRSEMNVSTLELGDSALYLCASSASGTTIPDTQYFGPGTRLTVL.